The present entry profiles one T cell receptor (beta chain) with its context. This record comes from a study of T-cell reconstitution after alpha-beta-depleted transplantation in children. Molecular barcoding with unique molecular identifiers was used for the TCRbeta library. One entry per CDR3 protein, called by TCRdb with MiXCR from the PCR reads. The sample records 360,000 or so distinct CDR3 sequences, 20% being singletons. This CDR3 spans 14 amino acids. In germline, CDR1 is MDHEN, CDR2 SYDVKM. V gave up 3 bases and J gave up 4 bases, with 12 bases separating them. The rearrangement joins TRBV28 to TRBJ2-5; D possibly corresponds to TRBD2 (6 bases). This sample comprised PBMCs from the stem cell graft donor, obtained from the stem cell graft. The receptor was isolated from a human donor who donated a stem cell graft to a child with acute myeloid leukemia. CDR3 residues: CASSFGGTRETQYF. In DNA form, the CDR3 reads TGTGCCAGCAGTTTTGGCGGGACTCGAGAGACCCAGTACTTC. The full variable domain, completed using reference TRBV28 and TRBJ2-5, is DVKVTQSSRYLVKRTGEKVFLECVQDMDHENMFWYRQDPGLGLRLIYFSYDVKMKEKGDIPEGYSVSREKKERFSLILESASTNQTSMYLCASSFGGTRETQYFGPGTRLLVL.